Each of the 32 T cell receptor beta chains below was sequenced from the same sample in a study of human thymus T cells (dated by TCRdb to 2018 to 2021). Library preparation used the immunoSEQ multiplex PCR assay. Sourced from immuneACCESS, this table was stored by TCRdb with only in-frame sequences that have V and J called. A share of the clones is absent; for the studies checked, an unresolved V gene accounts for under half, and the remainder has no known explanation. For this sample the table gives tens of thousands of clones, of which approximately 93% were detected only once. Of the sample, about 0.12% is held by the ten largest clones. Sample: blood. These receptors all stem from a boy in the first two years of life with a congenital heart defect but otherwise immunologically healthy.

The chain has TRBV6-5 and TRBJ2-1; D is possibly TRBD1 (6 bases). CDR1 and CDR2 (germline): MNHEY, SVGAGI. V shed 0 bases and J shed 0 bases, with 6 bases lying between them. This CDR3 contains 15 residues. CDR3: CASSYSGHSYNEQFF. The DNA for the CDR3 is TGTGCCAGCAGTTACTCGGGACACTCCTACAATGAGCAGTTCTTC.

The V and J genes are TRBV7-2 and TRBJ1-4; the D is unclear. Germline V gives CDR1 SGHTA, CDR2 FQGNSA. Trimming cost V 4 bases and J 5 bases, with 5 bases left between them. CDR3 length equals 12 residues. In DNA form, the CDR3 reads TGTGCCAGCAGCTGGCTAAATGAAAAACTGTTTTTT. Translated: CASSWLNEKLFF.

This sequence joins TRBV4-1 and TRBJ2-5, with D hard to call. V shed 1 base and J shed 5 bases, with 11 bases lying between them. The CDR3 has 14 amino acids. CDR1 and CDR2 from the germline V gene are MGHRA and YSYEKL. Here the CDR3 reads CASSQVVFRETQYF. The CDR3, as DNA: TGCGCCAGCAGCCAAGTGGTGTTTAGGGAGACCCAGTACTTC.

The chain recombines TRBV11-2 with TRBJ2-5; no clear D gene. This CDR3 is built from 14 residues. Trimming left V 1 base short and J 5 bases short, with 11 bases between. Germline CDR1 is SGHAT and CDR2 is FQNNGV. CDR3 residues: CASSLGYGRETQYF. CDR3 nucleotides: TGTGCCAGCAGCTTAGGCTACGGACGGGAGACCCAGTACTTC.

This chain uses TRBV11-3 with TRBJ2-2; TRBD2 matches at 7 bases. The CDR3 spans 13 residues. Germline V gene data show CDR1 as SGHNT and CDR2 as YENEEA. With V trimmed by 5 bases and J by 6 bases, 3 bases remained unmatched. DNA for the CDR3: TGTGCCAGCAGCAGACTAGCATCCGGGGAGCTGTTTTTT. As protein: CASSRLASGELFF.

The CDR3 region is CASSPMRGEQYF. As DNA, the CDR3 is TGTGCCAGCAGCCCCATGAGAGGCGAGCAGTACTTC. The chain couples TRBV11-2 to TRBJ2-7; no reliable D call. Germline CDR1 SGHAT, CDR2 FQNNGV. The length of the CDR3 is 12 residues. Between the trimmed V and J ends, which lost 5 bases and 6 bases, there was a span of 11 bases.

The chain uses TRBV9 and TRBJ2-7; D unresolved. CDR3 length: 14 residues. V lost 0 bases and J lost 4, with 11 bases in between. Germline V gene lookup returns CDR1 SGDLS and CDR2 YYNGEE. The CDR3 nucleotides are TGTGCCAGCAGCGTAGGCTCTTCTGATTACGAGCAGTACTTC. It is translated as CASSVGSSDYEQYF.

J is TRBJ2-3 and V is TRBV6-1; D unresolved. The CDR3 totals 14 residues. Germline V lookup: CDR1 MNHNS, CDR2 SASEGT. V lost 2 bases, J lost 0 bases, and 6 bases lay in between. CDR3 protein: CASSEQASTDTQYF. The CDR3 region has the DNA TGTGCCAGCAGTGAACAGGCTAGCACAGATACGCAGTATTTT.

The genes are TRBV10-2 and TRBJ1-5; D remains unclear. V dropped 3 bases and J dropped 5 bases, with 2 bases sitting between them. Germline assignment: CDR1 WSHSY and CDR2 SAAADI. There are 11 residues in the CDR3. CDR3 coding DNA: TGCGCCAGCAGTGAAGATCAGCCCCAGCATTTT. Encoded protein: CASSEDQPQHF.

This clone is a singleton in its sample. The chain links TRBV5-1 to TRBJ1-2; tentatively, D is TRBD1 (5 bases). The CDR3 has 13 residues. Trimming stripped 4 bases from V and 8 bases from J, with 15 bases between. CDR1 SGHRS and CDR2 YFSETQ come from the germline V gene. The CDR3 protein is CASSNIRKGGYTF. The CDR3 DNA reads as TGCGCCAGCAGCAATATCCGAAAGGGGGGCTACACCTTC.

V and J are TRBV6-5 and TRBJ2-2; 7 bases match TRBD1. The CDR3 is 14 residues long. The V gene end was trimmed by 6 bases and the J gene end by 6 bases; junction bases not matched to a gene: 7. CDR1 and CDR2 from the germline V gene are MNHEY and SVGAGI. The DNA of the CDR3 is TGTGCCAGCAGCCGTGACAGGGTCTCCGGGGAGCTGTTTTTT. As protein: CASSRDRVSGELFF.

The genes are TRBV13 and TRBJ2-7, with D hard to call. Germline V gene data show CDR1 as PRHDT and CDR2 as FYEKMQ (reference sequence). V lost 5 bases to trimming and J lost 0 bases, with 14 bases between them. The CDR3 extends over 15 amino acids. The CDR3 is CASSRTPLSSYEQYF. The CDR3 nucleotides read TGTGCCAGCAGCCGAACTCCACTGTCCTCCTACGAGCAGTACTTC.

The CDR3 protein is CASSFGTGWNEQFF. CDR3 in DNA: TGTGCCAGCAGCTTCGGGACAGGGTGGAATGAGCAGTTCTTC. V gene TRBV7-2 combines with J gene TRBJ2-1; 9 bases match TRBD1. CDR1 SGHTA and CDR2 FQGNSA come from the germline V gene. Trimming took 3 bases from V and 7 from J; bases not matched to a gene: 4. CDR3 length: 14 amino acids.

The chain uses TRBV29-1 and TRBJ1-2; 9 nucleotides agree with TRBD1. V lost 7 bases, J lost 7 bases, and 4 bases stayed unmatched. Germline-derived CDR1 and CDR2 are SQVTM and ANQGSEA. The CDR3 spans 11 residues. In DNA form, the CDR3 reads TGCAGCGGGGGGACAGGGCGTGGCTACACCTTC. Amino acid sequence: CSGGTGRGYTF. The whole variable domain, filled in from reference TRBV29-1 and TRBJ1-2, reads SAVISQKPSRDICQRGTSLTIQCQVDSQVTMMFWYRQQPGQSLTLIATANQGSEATYESGFVIDKFPISRPNLTFSTLTVSNMSPEDSSIYLCSGGTGRGYTFGSGTRLTVV.

The chain recombines TRBV18 with TRBJ2-5; D ambiguous. Trimming took off 2 bases at V and 4 bases at J, with 11 bases between the two ends. From germline, CDR1 is KGHSH and CDR2 LQKENI. This CDR3 contains 14 residues. For the CDR3, the DNA is TGTGCCAGCTCACCAAACGCTAGAGGAGAGACCCAGTACTTC. It codes for CASSPNARGETQYF.

This clone was seen a single time. The chain joins TRBV11-2 to TRBJ2-7; 9 nucleotides line up with TRBD2. The trim removed 5 bases at V and 2 bases at J, leaving 7 bases unmatched. The CDR3 runs 15 residues. CDR1 is SGHAT and CDR2 is FQNNGV in the germline V gene. The DNA for the CDR3 is TGTGCCAGCAGCACCCGGACTAGCGCTACCTACGAGCAGTACTTC. Amino acids: CASSTRTSATYEQYF.

The CDR3 DNA reads TGTGCCAGCCGAAGCGGCAGGGGGGGAGCTAGCTATGGCTACACCTTC. As protein: CASRSGRGGASYGYTF. The chain links TRBV21-1 to TRBJ1-2. TRBV21-1 is an annotated pseudogene. The CDR3 consists of 16 residues.

The chain recombines TRBV6-5 with TRBJ2-3, with a possible D match to TRBD1 (5 bases). V shed 7 bases and J shed 5 bases, with 13 bases lying between them. There are 13 residues in the CDR3. Germline V gene sequence: CDR1 MNHEY, CDR2 SVGAGI. In DNA form, the CDR3 reads TGTGCCAGCAAAGGACATAACGAAGATACGCAGTATTTT. It encodes CASKGHNEDTQYF.

The rearrangement links TRBV7-3 to TRBJ2-1; D possibly corresponds to TRBD1 (6 bases). From germline, CDR1 is SGHTA and CDR2 FQGTGA. Trimming left V 0 bases short and J 3 bases short, with 6 bases between. This CDR3 is 14 amino acids long. The CDR3, as DNA: TGTGCCAGCAGCTTAACAGGGGGCTACAATGAGCAGTTCTTC. Amino acids: CASSLTGGYNEQFF.

The chain couples TRBV7-2 to TRBJ2-3; D assignment may be TRBD1 or TRBD2 (6 bases each). The CDR3 is 15 amino acids. Germline V gene sequence: CDR1 SGHTA, CDR2 FQGNSA. V was cut by 5 bases and J by 2 bases, with 14 bases left in between. The CDR3 loop reads CASSQGRGHTDTQYF. The CDR3, as DNA: TGTGCCAGCAGCCAGGGGCGGGGACACACAGATACGCAGTATTTT.

The chain links TRBV5-4 to TRBJ2-7; D may be TRBD2 (5 bases). The CDR3 runs 12 residues. Trimming removed 4 bases from V and 2 bases from J, with 7 bases in between. The germline V gene encodes CDR1 SGHNT and CDR2 YYREEE (reference sequence). The CDR3 nucleotides are TGTGCCAGCAGCGTCGGGGCCTACGAGCAGTACTTC. This codes for CASSVGAYEQYF.

The chain uses TRBV7-9 and TRBJ1-1; no clear D. Germline CDR1 and CDR2: SEHNR and FQNEAQ (reference sequence). Trimming took off 2 bases at V and 0 bases at J, with 4 bases between the two ends. The CDR3 is 13 residues long. The DNA of the CDR3 is TGTGCCAGCAGCTTACAGGTGAACACTGAAGCTTTCTTT. Amino acid sequence: CASSLQVNTEAFF.

V is TRBV6-1 and J is TRBJ1-1; 9 bases line up with TRBD1. Germline CDR1 MNHNS, CDR2 SASEGT. V lost 5 bases to trimming and J lost 6 bases; unmatched junction nucleotides: 4. There are 13 residues in the CDR3. The chain's CDR3 is CASSSQGAAEAFF. Written as DNA, the CDR3 is TGTGCCAGCAGTTCACAGGGGGCCGCTGAAGCTTTCTTT.

This chain connects TRBV28 to TRBJ2-5; TRBD1 matches at 9 bases. V lost 6 bases and J lost 3; bases outside the gene matches: 8. CDR1 and CDR2 from the germline V gene are MDHEN and SYDVKM. CDR3 length equals 15 residues. CDR3: CASSSRTGEEETQYF. CDR3 nucleotides: TGTGCCAGCAGCTCCCGGACAGGGGAGGAAGAGACCCAGTACTTC.

The rearrangement links TRBV4-1 to TRBJ2-5; 7 bases are shared with TRBD2. Germline V lookup: CDR1 MGHRA, CDR2 YSYEKL. The CDR3 is 13 residues long. The V and J ends lost 2 bases and 4 bases, in that order; junction bases with no gene match: 1. The CDR3 sequence is CASSQPGGETQYF. In DNA, the CDR3 is TGCGCCAGCAGCCAACCGGGAGGAGAGACCCAGTACTTC.

The chain combines TRBV21-1 with TRBJ2-5; the table's D call TRBD1 went unverified against the DNA. TRBV21-1 counts as a pseudogene. The CDR3 covers 14 residues. For the CDR3, the DNA is TGTGCCAGCAGCAAACAGGGGGCAAGGGAGACCCAGTACTTC. This gives the protein CASSKQGARETQYF.

The chain combines TRBV4-3 with TRBJ2-3; no clear D gene. V was shortened by 3 bases and J by 3 bases, with 7 bases between the two germline ends. This CDR3 contains 13 residues. CDR1 LGHNA and CDR2 YSLEER come from the germline V gene. For the CDR3, the DNA is TGCGCCAGCAGCCACCTCACTACAGATACGCAGTATTTT. It is translated as CASSHLTTDTQYF.

The chain employs TRBV2 and TRBJ1-6; TRBD1 aligns across 8 bases. Germline CDR1 SNHLY, CDR2 FYNNEI. This CDR3 region has 15 residues. Trimming took 5 bases from V and 4 from J; bases not matched to a gene: 4. The CDR3 is CASSTRTGYNSPLHF. CDR3 coding DNA: TGTGCCAGCAGTACCCGGACAGGGTATAATTCACCCCTCCACTTT.

This clone was seen only once. The V call is TRBV7-3, the J call TRBJ2-3; 14 bases fit TRBD2. The CDR3 has 21 residues. CDR1 and CDR2 from the germline V gene are SGHTA and FQGTGA. V was pared by 5 bases and J by 4 bases, with 20 bases of the junction left unmatched. The CDR3, as DNA: TGTGCCAGCAGCATAAAGACTAGCGGGGGGGCCCCGTTTATCTCCCCAGATACGCAGTATTTT. As protein: CASSIKTSGGAPFISPDTQYF.

The rearrangement uses TRBV4-3 and TRBJ2-3; TRBD2 agrees at 11 bases. V shed 4 bases, J shed 6 bases, and the junction held 3 bases outside the gene matches. Germline CDR1 LGHNA, CDR2 YSLEER. The CDR3 runs to 14 residues. CDR3 protein: CASSPSGGSDTQYF. CDR3 coding DNA: TGCGCCAGCAGCCCTAGCGGGGGGTCGGATACGCAGTATTTT.

The gene calls are TRBV6-6 and TRBJ1-1; D not resolved. Per the germline V gene, CDR1 is MNHNY and CDR2 is SVGAGI (reference sequence). Trimming pared 2 bases from V and 11 bases from J, leaving 9 bases between. There are 11 residues in the CDR3. The CDR3 spells CASSYRGGAFF. The CDR3 DNA reads as TGTGCCAGCAGTTACCGGGGAGGCGCTTTCTTT.

This rearrangement joins TRBV6-4 to TRBJ2-2; 10 positions match TRBD2. Germline values: CDR1 MRHNA, CDR2 SNTAGT. The V and J ends lost 0 bases and 3 bases, in that order; junction bases with no gene match: 10. This CDR3 has 19 amino acids. The CDR3 spells CASSDSLASGGADTGELFF. DNA for the CDR3: TGTGCCAGCAGTGACTCCTTAGCCAGCGGGGGGGCGGACACCGGGGAGCTGTTTTTT.